Listed below are T cell receptor beta chains from one sample, sequenced in a study of blood T cell repertoires in COVID-19. TCRdb's table, derived via immunoSEQ multiplex PCR, lists solely in-frame clones and lacks some. The table shows about 59,000 clones, with around 90% occurring only once. Sample: peripheral blood. All receptors derive from an elderly man with acute or convalescent COVID-19. The CDR3 runs from the conserved cysteine through the conserved F or W. The D gene is left open where the match is weak. Size is stated for part of the rows, as once, few or many counts, or as a class when the clone is expanded.

CDR3 length	D gene	V gene	clone size	J gene	CDR3 protein	CDR3 DNA
12	.	TRBV5-1	.	TRBJ2-1	CASSQTYNEQFF	TGCGCCAGCAGCCAGACCTACAATGAGCAGTTCTTC
14	TRBD1	TRBV2	.	TRBJ2-1	CASSGDRDDNEQFF	TGTGCCAGCAGTGGGGACAGGGACGACAATGAGCAGTTCTTC
14	.	TRBV7-9	.	TRBJ2-1	CASGDTGTFNEQFF	TGTGCCAGCGGTGATACCGGGACTTTCAATGAGCAGTTCTTC
13	.	TRBV10-2	.	TRBJ1-6	CASKEGFNSPLHF	TGCGCCAGCAAAGAGGGTTTTAATTCACCCCTCCACTTT
15	TRBD1	TRBV27	once	TRBJ1-2	CASRRTGGVNNGYTF	TGTGCCAGCAGGCGGACAGGGGGCGTAAATAATGGCTACACCTTC
15	.	TRBV5-5	.	TRBJ2-7	CASSLAPGGPYEQYF	TGTGCCAGCAGCTTGGCGCCGGGGGGCCCCTACGAGCAGTACTTC
15	.	TRBV6-5	.	TRBJ1-6	CASQYGPDYNSPLHF	TGTGCCAGCCAGTATGGGCCAGACTATAATTCACCCCTCCACTTT
14	.	TRBV5-1	.	TRBJ1-1	CASSLGVSSTEAFF	TGCGCCAGCAGCTTGGGCGTTTCGAGCACTGAAGCTTTCTTT
18	.	TRBV28	.	TRBJ2-7	CASSPSLASGQIRGEQYF	TGTGCCAGCAGCCCTTCCCTTGCTTCCGGACAGATAAGAGGGGAGCAGTACTTC
13	.	TRBV5-4	.	TRBJ1-3	CASSLAGGNTIYF	TGTGCCAGCAGCTTGGCGGGGGGAAACACCATATATTTT
16	TRBD1	TRBV28	once	TRBJ1-5	CASSSLLRGAHQPQHF	TGTGCCAGCAGTTCTCTCCTCAGGGGGGCCCATCAGCCCCAGCATTTT
16	TRBD2	TRBV2	.	TRBJ2-1	CASSEALVAGEGEQFF	TGTGCCAGCAGTGAAGCGCTGGTAGCGGGGGAGGGTGAGCAGTTCTTC
20	.	TRBV21-1	once	TRBJ1-1	CASSKGWLGHRGAANTEAFF	TGTGCCAGCAGCAAAGGGTGGCTGGGACACAGGGGCGCAGCGAACACTGAAGCTTTCTTT
14	.	TRBV27	.	TRBJ2-5	CASRGSGLQETQYF	TGTGCCAGCAGGGGGAGCGGACTCCAAGAGACCCAGTACTTC
13	.	TRBV12-3/TRBV12-4	once	TRBJ2-2	CASSSRSTGELFF	TGTGCCAGCAGTTCCCGTTCTACCGGGGAGCTGTTTTTT
13	.	TRBV6-5	.	TRBJ2-5	CASSYAYQETQYF	TGTGCCAGCAGTTACGCGTACCAAGAGACCCAGTACTTC
14	.	TRBV3-1/TRBV3-2	.	TRBJ2-5	CASSRTRESGTQYF	TGTGCCAGCAGCCGAACCCGGGAGTCGGGGACCCAGTACTTC
16	.	TRBV7-9	.	TRBJ2-2	CASSVQRQGDTGELFF	TGTGCCAGCAGCGTCCAGAGGCAGGGCGACACCGGGGAGCTGTTTTTT
14	.	TRBV18	.	TRBJ1-5	CASSPQQSNQPQHF	TGTGCCAGCTCACCCCAACAGAGCAATCAGCCCCAGCATTTT
15	.	TRBV19	.	TRBJ1-5	CASSRDGGGNQPQHF	TGTGCCAGTAGTAGGGACGGCGGGGGCAATCAGCCCCAGCATTTT
16	TRBD1	TRBV5-1	.	TRBJ2-2	CASSPTGTGEPGELFF	TGCGCCAGCAGCCCTACCGGGACAGGGGAGCCCGGGGAGCTGTTTTTT
13	.	TRBV7-9	.	TRBJ2-7	CASSLTEDYEQYF	TGTGCCAGCAGCCTCACTGAAGACTACGAGCAGTACTTC
14	TRBD1	TRBV19	.	TRBJ1-6	CASSRTGGESPLHF	TGTGCCAGTAGTCGGACAGGGGGCGAATCACCCCTCCACTTT
14	.	TRBV29-1	.	TRBJ2-3	CSVGRQDSTDTQYF	TGCAGCGTTGGACGGCAGGATAGCACAGATACGCAGTATTTT
13	.	TRBV4-2	.	TRBJ1-1	CASSQDHRELAFF	TGTGCCAGCAGCCAAGATCACAGGGAGTTGGCTTTCTTT
17	TRBD2	TRBV6-1	.	TRBJ2-2	CASSETSGGSNTGELFF	TGTGCCAGCAGTGAGACTAGCGGGGGGTCGAACACCGGGGAGCTGTTTTTT
14	TRBD1	TRBV7-6	.	TRBJ2-7	CASSVRQGSYEQYF	TGTGCCAGCAGCGTCAGACAGGGATCCTACGAGCAGTACTTC